Listed below are T cell receptor beta chains from one sample, sequenced in a study of blood T cell repertoires in COVID-19. Libraries were prepared by immunoSEQ multiplex PCR; TCRdb keeps only in-frame clonotypes and omits some of them. There are around 93,000 clones in the sample; over 70% occur only once, and about 10% lies in the top ten. Sequenced: peripheral blood. All receptors come from a woman of 80 years or more with acute or convalescent COVID-19. Each CDR3 is given without its conserved first and last residue. D genes are given only for firm matches. The listing skips clone size in some rows; elsewhere it reads once, few, many or a size class.

>TRBJ2-5|-|TRBV18|TRBD2
ASSPGRGGETQY
>TRBJ2-5|-|TRBV5-4|-
ASSLDRGGKTQY
>TRBJ2-3|-|TRBV5-4|-
ASSRERPDTQY
>TRBJ1-4|-|TRBV5-8|TRBD1
ASSRDRGEKLF
>TRBJ1-2|-|TRBV6-5|-
ASSYSGGYGYT
>TRBJ1-2|-|TRBV2|TRBD1
ASSARDRGQGGYT
>TRBJ1-4|-|TRBV29-1|-
SVSRDTGKLF
>TRBJ1-1|few|TRBV3-1/TRBV3-2|TRBD1
ASRPSRGQAMNTEAF
>TRBJ2-1|once|TRBV6-2/TRBV6-3|-
ASSYSPAYNEQF
>TRBJ1-2|-|TRBV7-2|-
ASSLGGTPYGYT
>TRBJ2-2|-|TRBV9|-
ASNEQPGELF
>TRBJ2-5|-|TRBV2|-
ASRFRGSETQY
>TRBJ1-1|-|TRBV30|-
AWSVLGGAF
>TRBJ2-5|few|TRBV18|-
ASSPPSGGRETQY
>TRBJ1-2|few|TRBV5-4|TRBD1
ASSIPGQGSYGYT
>TRBJ2-3|-|TRBV29-1|TRBD2
SVHSAGGSTDTQY
>TRBJ1-6|-|TRBV27|TRBD1
ASIASTGGLPFLNSPLH
>TRBJ2-7|-|TRBV5-1|TRBD2
ASSFRLAGVDEQY
>TRBJ1-6|-|TRBV7-9|TRBD1
ASSAGQGGSPLH
>TRBJ1-1|-|TRBV7-2|-
ASSPGLLQAF
>TRBJ2-7|-|TRBV6-5|-
ASSYSSRRGEQY
>TRBJ2-1|-|TRBV19|TRBD2
ASSDWTSGHYNEQF
>TRBJ1-5|-|TRBV2|TRBD1
ASRATGGRQPQH
>TRBJ1-2|-|TRBV28|-
ASSLAGRLGYGYT
>TRBJ1-1|-|TRBV6-2/TRBV6-3|-
ASSYIGEGEAF
>TRBJ1-1|-|TRBV7-2|-
ASSFWGMNTEAF
>TRBJ2-5|once|TRBV7-3|-
ASSLLGHRGETQY
>TRBJ2-3|-|TRBV12-2|-
ASRLETGDTQY
>TRBJ1-2|-|TRBV6-5|-
ASGDRTANYGYT
>TRBJ1-5|-|TRBV19|-
ASSILGGAQH
>TRBJ2-3|-|TRBV18|TRBD1
ASSPETGAPDTQY
>TRBJ2-1|once|TRBV4-2|TRBD2
ASSQRLAGGSEQF
>TRBJ2-2|-|TRBV19|-
ASSGRGLGTGELF
>TRBJ1-4|-|TRBV3-1/TRBV3-2|-
ASSQVNELF
>TRBJ1-2|-|TRBV7-2|-
ASSLVVGEDGGYT
>TRBJ1-6|once|TRBV6-5|-
ASSSWDNSSPLH
>TRBJ2-1|-|TRBV7-9|-
ASSSGLVRV
>TRBJ2-7|-|TRBV12-3/TRBV12-4|TRBD1
ASRGTGNVQY
>TRBJ1-2|once|TRBV28|-
ASSDGGRVGYGYT
>TRBJ2-7|-|TRBV28|-
ASTSGTINEQY
>TRBJ2-7|few|TRBV14|TRBD1
ASSHVWDSEQY
>TRBJ2-2|-|TRBV7-8|TRBD2
ASSPKRLAGDTGELF
>TRBJ1-5|few|TRBV2|TRBD1
ASSRDRGGWQPQH
>TRBJ2-7|-|TRBV7-8|-
ASSAGGEQY
>TRBJ1-5|-|TRBV19|TRBD1
ASSISRGGNQPQH
>TRBJ2-3|-|TRBV5-5|TRBD2
ASSPEKGAGGFDTQY
>TRBJ2-6|-|TRBV18|TRBD2
ASSPGGDTGANVLT
>TRBJ2-2|-|TRBV28|TRBD1
ASRKTGGGTGELF
>TRBJ1-2|few|TRBV18|TRBD1
ASSPTATGHDGYT
>TRBJ2-5|few|TRBV19|TRBD2
ASSRGLAGTFQETQY
>TRBJ2-7|-|TRBV7-2|TRBD2
ASSLHGGSGYEQY